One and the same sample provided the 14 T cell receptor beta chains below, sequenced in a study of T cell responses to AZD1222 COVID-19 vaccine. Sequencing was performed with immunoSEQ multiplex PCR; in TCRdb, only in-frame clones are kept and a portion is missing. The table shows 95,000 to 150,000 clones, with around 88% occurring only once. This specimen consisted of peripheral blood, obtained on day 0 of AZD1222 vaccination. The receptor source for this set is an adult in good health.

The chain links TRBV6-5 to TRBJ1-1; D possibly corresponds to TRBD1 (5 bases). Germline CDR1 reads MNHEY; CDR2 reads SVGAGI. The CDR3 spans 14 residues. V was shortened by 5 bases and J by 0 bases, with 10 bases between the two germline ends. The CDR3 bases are TGTGCCAGCAGTCCGACAGAGATGAACACTGAAGCTTTCTTT. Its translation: CASSPTEMNTEAFF.

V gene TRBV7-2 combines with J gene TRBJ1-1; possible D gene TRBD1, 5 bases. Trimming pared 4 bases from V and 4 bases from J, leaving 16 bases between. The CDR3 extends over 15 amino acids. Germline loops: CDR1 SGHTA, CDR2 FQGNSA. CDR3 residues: CASSSLGAGTTEAFF. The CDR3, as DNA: TGTGCCAGCAGCTCACTCGGGGCAGGGACCACTGAAGCTTTCTTT. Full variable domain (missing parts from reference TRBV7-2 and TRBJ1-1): GAGVSQSPSNKVTEKGKDVELRCDPISGHTALYWYRQSLGQGLEFLIYFQGNSAPDKSGLPSDRFSAERTGGSVSTLTIQRTQQEDSAVYLCASSSLGAGTTEAFFGQGTRLTVV.

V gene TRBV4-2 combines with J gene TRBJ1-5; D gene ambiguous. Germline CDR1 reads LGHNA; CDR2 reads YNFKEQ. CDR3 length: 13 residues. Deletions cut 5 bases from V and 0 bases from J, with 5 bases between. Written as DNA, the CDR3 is TGTGCCAGCAGCACGTATAGCAATCAGCCCCAGCATTTT. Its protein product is CASSTYSNQPQHF.

CDR3 bases: TGTGCCAGCAGCCTACAGGGGGCTGGCGAGCAGTACTTC. Its protein is CASSLQGAGEQYF. V gene TRBV7-9 combines with J gene TRBJ2-7, with TRBD1 matching over 9 bases. Looked up from germline, CDR1 is SEHNR and CDR2 is FQNEAQ (reference sequence). Losses at the gene ends were 5 bases for V and 6 bases for J; bases not matched to a gene: 5. The CDR3 length is 13 residues.

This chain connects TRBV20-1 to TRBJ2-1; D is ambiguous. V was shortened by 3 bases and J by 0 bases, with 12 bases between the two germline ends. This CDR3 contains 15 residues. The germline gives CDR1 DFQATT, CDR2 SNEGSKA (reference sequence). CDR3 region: CSASEYSGSYNEQFF. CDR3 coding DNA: TGCAGTGCTAGTGAGTATTCAGGCTCCTACAATGAGCAGTTCTTC.

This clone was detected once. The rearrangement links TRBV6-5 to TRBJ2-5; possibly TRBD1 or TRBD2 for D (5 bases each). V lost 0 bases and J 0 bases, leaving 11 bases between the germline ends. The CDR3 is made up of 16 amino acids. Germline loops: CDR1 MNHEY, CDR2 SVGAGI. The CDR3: CASSYSGAGYQETQYF. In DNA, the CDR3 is TGTGCCAGCAGTTACTCAGGGGCGGGCTACCAAGAGACCCAGTACTTC.

DNA for the CDR3: TGTGCCAGCTCATTAGCGGCAGATACGCAGTATTTT. This codes for CASSLAADTQYF. The J gene is TRBJ2-3, the V gene TRBV18, with D perhaps TRBD2 (6 bases). V was cut by 5 bases and J by 4 bases, with 7 bases left in between. The CDR3 sequence is 12 residues long. Germline V lookup: CDR1 KGHSH, CDR2 LQKENI.

For the CDR3, the DNA is TGTGCCACCAGCAGATCGAATACCGGGCACATTCAGTACTTC. Protein sequence: CATSRSNTGHIQYF. The gene calls are TRBV15 and TRBJ2-4; D not resolved. Per the germline V gene, CDR1 is LNHNV and CDR2 is YYDKDF (reference sequence). The CDR3 runs to 14 residues. V dropped 2 bases and J dropped 8 bases, with 13 bases sitting between them.

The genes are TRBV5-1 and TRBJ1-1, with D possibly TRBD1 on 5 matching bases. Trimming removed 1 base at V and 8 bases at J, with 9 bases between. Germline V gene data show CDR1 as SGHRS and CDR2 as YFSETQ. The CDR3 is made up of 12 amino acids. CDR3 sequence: CASSLQGVEAFF. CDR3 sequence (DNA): TGCGCCAGCAGCTTGCAGGGAGTCGAAGCTTTCTTT.

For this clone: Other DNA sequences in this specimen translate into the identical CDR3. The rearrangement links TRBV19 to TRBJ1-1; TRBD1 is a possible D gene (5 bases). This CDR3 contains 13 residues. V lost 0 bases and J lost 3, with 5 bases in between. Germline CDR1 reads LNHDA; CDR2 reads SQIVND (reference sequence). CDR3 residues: CASSIDRDTEAFF. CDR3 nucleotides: TGTGCCAGTAGTATAGACAGGGACACTGAAGCTTTCTTT.

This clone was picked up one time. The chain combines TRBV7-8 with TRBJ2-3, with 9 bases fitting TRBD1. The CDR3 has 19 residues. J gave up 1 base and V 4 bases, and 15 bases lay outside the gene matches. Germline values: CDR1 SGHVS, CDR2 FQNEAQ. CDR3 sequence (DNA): TGTGCCAGCAGCTCCCCCGTGGGGGGACAGGGTGACGGCACAGATACGCAGTATTTT. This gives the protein CASSSPVGGQGDGTDTQYF.

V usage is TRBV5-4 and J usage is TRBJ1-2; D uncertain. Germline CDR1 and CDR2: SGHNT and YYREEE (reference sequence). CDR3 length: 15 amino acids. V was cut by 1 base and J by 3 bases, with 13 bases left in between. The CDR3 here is CASSLWVSEDYGYTF. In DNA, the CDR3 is TGTGCCAGCAGCTTGTGGGTATCGGAGGACTATGGCTACACCTTC.

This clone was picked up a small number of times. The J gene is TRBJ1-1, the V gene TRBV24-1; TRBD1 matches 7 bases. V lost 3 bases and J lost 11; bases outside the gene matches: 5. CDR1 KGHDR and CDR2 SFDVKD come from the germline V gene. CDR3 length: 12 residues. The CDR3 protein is CATSDVTGRAFF. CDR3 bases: TGTGCCACCAGTGATGTGACAGGGCGGGCTTTCTTT.

The CDR3: CASSVGGNPSTDTQYF. The CDR3 region has the DNA TGTGCCAGCAGCGTAGGTGGAAATCCTAGCACAGATACGCAGTATTTT. The chain combines TRBV9 with TRBJ2-3; no firm D call. The CDR3 extends over 16 amino acids. Per germline, CDR1 SGDLS and CDR2 YYNGEE. With 0 bases removed from V and 0 bases from J, the gap between germline ends came to 11 bases. Based on the CDR3 plus reference TRBV9 and TRBJ2-3, the full variable domain is DSGVTQTPKHLITATGQRVTLRCSPRSGDLSVYWYQQSLDQGLQFLIQYYNGEERAKGNILERFSAQQFPDLHSELNLSSLELGDSALYFCASSVGGNPSTDTQYFGPGTRLTVL.